This record covers a single TCR beta chain. The data were obtained in a study of blood T cell repertoires in COVID-19. Study at large: Acute and convalescent COVID-19 samples came from the United States, Italy and Spain. Nucleic acid was either cDNA or gDNA, and it came from T cells, B-cell-depleted T cells, or PBMCs.

In the original workflow: Reference gene primer amplification gave nucleated cell count estimates. Sequencing was performed with immunoSEQ multiplex PCR; in TCRdb, only in-frame clones are kept and a portion is missing. That table gives V, J and clone size, and the DNA gave D and trimming. The sample shows approximately 220,000 clones, approximately 83% of them seen only once. V gave up 1 base and J gave up 2 bases, with 7 bases separating them. The germline gives CDR1 SGHNT, CDR2 YENEEA. The CDR3 totals 14 residues. This TCR was recovered from a woman aged 55-75 years with acute or convalescent COVID-19. Sequenced input: peripheral blood. This sequence joins TRBV11-3 and TRBJ2-3; D remains ambiguous. CDR3 region: CASSLGSHTDTQYF. CDR3 nucleotide sequence: TGTGCCAGCAGCTTAGGTAGCCACACAGATACGCAGTATTTT.